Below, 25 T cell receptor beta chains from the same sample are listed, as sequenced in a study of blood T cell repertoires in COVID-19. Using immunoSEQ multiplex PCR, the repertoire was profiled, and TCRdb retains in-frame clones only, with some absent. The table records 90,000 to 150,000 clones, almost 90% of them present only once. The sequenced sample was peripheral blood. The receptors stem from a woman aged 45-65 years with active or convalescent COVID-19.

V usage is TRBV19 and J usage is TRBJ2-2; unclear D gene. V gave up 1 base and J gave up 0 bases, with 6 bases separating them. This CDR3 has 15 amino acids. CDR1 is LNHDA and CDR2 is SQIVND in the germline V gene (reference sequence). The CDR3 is CASSIGQANTGELFF. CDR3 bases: TGTGCCAGTAGTATAGGGCAAGCGAACACCGGGGAGCTGTTTTTT.

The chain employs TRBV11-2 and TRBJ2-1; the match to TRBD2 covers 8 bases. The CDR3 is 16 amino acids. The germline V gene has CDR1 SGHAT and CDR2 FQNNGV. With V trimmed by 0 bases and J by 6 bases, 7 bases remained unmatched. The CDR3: CASSLDPPGGGNEQFF. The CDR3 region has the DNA TGTGCCAGCAGCTTAGATCCCCCGGGAGGGGGCAATGAGCAGTTCTTC.

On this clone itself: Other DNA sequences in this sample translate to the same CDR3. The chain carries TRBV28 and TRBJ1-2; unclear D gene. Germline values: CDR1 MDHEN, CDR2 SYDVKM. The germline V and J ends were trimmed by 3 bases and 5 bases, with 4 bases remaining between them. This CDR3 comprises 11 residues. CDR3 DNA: TGTGCCAGCAGTTTGCGGTATGGCTACACCTTC. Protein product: CASSLRYGYTF.

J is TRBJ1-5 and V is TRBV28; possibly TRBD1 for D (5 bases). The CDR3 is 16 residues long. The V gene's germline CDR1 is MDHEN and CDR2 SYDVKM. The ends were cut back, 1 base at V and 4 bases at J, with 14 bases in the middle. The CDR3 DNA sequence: TGTGCCAGCAGTTTATTCGTGACAGTCGCAAATCAGCCCCAGCATTTT. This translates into CASSLFVTVANQPQHF. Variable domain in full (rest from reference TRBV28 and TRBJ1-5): DVKVTQSSRYLVKRTGEKVFLECVQDMDHENMFWYRQDPGLGLRLIYFSYDVKMKEKGDIPEGYSVSREKKERFSLILESASTNQTSMYLCASSLFVTVANQPQHFGDGTRLSIL.

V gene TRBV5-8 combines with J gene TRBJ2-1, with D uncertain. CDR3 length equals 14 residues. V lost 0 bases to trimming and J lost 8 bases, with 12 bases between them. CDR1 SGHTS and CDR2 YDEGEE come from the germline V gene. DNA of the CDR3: TGTGCCAGCAGCTTGGGCAGATTGACTGATGAGCAGTTCTTC. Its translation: CASSLGRLTDEQFF.

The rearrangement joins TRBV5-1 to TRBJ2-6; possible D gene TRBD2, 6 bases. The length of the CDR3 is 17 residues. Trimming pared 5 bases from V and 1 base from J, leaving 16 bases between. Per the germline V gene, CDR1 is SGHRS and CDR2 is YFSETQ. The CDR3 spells CASRGGISQSGANVLTF. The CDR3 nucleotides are TGCGCCAGCAGGGGGGGTATATCTCAATCTGGGGCCAACGTCCTGACTTTC.

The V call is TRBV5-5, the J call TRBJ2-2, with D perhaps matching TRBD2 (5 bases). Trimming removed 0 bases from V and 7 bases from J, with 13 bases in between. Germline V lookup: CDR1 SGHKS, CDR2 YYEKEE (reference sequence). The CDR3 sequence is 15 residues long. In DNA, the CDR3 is TGTGCCAGCAGCTTGGTGTCCGGGGTCAGCGGGGAGCTGTTTTTT. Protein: CASSLVSGVSGELFF. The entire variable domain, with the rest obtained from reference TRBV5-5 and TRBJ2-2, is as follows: DAGVTQSPTHLIKTRGQQVTLRCSPISGHKSVSWYQQVLGQGPQFIFQYYEKEERGRGNFPDRFSARQFPNYSSELNVNALLLGDSALYLCASSLVSGVSGELFFGEGSRLTVL.

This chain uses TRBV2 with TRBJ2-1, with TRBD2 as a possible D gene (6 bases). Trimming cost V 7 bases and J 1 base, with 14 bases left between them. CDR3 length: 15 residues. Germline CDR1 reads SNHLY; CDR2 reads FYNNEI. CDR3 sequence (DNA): TGTGCCAGCACGGCCAGAAGCGGGTCCTACAATGAGCAGTTCTTC. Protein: CASTARSGSYNEQFF.

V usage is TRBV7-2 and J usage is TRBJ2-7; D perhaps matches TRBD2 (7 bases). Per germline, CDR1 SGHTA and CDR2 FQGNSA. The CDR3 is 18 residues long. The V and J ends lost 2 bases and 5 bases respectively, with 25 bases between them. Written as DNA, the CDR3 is TGTGCCAGCAGCTTACAAGGTCTGTCAGGGAGGGGGAAGGACGAGCAGTACTTC. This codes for CASSLQGLSGRGKDEQYF.

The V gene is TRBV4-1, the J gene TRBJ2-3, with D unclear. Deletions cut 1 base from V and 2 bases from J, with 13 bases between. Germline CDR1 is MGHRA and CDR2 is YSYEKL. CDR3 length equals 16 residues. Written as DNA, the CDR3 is TGCGCCAGCAGCCAAGCTAACAGCCGGAACACAGATACGCAGTATTTT. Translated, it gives CASSQANSRNTDTQYF.

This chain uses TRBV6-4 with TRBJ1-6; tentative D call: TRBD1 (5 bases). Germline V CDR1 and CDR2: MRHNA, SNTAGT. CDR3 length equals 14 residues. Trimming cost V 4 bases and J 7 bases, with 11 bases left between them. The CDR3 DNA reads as TGTGCCAGCAGTGCGCAGGGCGGCAATTCACCCCTCCACTTT. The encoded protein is CASSAQGGNSPLHF.

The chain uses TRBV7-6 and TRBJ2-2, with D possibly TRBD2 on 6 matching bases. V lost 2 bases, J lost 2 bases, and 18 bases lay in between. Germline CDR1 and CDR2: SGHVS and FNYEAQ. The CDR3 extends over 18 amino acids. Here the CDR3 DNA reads TGTGCCAGCAGCTTAATACCGGGAGCCCAATCAAACACCGGGGAGCTGTTTTTT. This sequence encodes CASSLIPGAQSNTGELFF. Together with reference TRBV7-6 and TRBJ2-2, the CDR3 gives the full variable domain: GAGVSQSPRYKVTKRGQDVALRCDPISGHVSLYWYRQALGQGPEFLTYFNYEAQQDKSGLPNDRFSAERPEGSISTLTIQRTEQRDSAMYRCASSLIPGAQSNTGELFFGEGSRLTVL.

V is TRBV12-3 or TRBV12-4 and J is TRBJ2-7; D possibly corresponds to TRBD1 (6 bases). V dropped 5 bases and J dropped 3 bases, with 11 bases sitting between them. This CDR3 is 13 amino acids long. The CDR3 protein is CASSRLQGYEQYF. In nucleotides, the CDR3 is TGTGCCAGCAGTAGATTACAGGGCTACGAGCAGTACTTC.

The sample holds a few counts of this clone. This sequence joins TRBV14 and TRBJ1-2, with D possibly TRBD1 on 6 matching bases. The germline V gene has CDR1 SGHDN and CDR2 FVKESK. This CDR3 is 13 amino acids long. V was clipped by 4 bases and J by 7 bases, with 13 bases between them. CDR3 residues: CASSPSRQVGYTF. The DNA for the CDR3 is TGTGCCAGCAGCCCCAGTCGACAGGTTGGCTACACCTTC.

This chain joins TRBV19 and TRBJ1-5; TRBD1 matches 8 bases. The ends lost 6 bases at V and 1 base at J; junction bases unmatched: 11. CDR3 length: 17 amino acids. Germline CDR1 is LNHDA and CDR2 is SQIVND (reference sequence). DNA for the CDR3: TGTGCCAGTAGACCCAGGACAGGGCGGGCGAGCAATCAGCCCCAGCATTTT. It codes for CASRPRTGRASNQPQHF.

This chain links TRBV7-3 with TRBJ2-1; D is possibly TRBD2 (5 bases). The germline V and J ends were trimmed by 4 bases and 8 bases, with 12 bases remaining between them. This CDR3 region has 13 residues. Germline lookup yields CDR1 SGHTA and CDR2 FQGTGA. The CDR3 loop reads CASSSLLDDEQFF. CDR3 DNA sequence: TGTGCCAGCAGCTCCCTACTAGACGATGAGCAGTTCTTC. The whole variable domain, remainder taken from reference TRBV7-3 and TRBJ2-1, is GAGVSQTPSNKVTEKGKYVELRCDPISGHTALYWYRQSLGQGPEFLIYFQGTGAADDSGLPNDRFFAVRPEGSVSTLKIQRTERGDSAVYLCASSSLLDDEQFFGPGTRLTVL.

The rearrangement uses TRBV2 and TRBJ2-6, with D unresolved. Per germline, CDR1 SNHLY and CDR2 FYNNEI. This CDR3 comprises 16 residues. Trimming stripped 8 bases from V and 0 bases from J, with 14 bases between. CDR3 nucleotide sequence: TGTGCCAGCTTAACTCATACCCTCTCTGGGGCCAACGTCCTGACTTTC. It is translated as CASLTHTLSGANVLTF.

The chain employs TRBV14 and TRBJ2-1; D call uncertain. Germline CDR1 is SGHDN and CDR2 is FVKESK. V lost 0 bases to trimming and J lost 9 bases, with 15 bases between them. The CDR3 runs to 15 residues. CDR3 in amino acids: CASSQDRRISREQFF. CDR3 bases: TGTGCCAGCAGCCAAGATAGGCGGATCTCGCGTGAGCAGTTCTTC.

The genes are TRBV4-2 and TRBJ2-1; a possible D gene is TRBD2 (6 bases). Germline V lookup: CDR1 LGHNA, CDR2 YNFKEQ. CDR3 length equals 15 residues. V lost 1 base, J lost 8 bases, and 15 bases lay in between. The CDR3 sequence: CASSQVRDPWYEQFF. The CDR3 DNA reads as TGTGCCAGCAGCCAAGTGCGGGACCCATGGTATGAGCAGTTCTTC.

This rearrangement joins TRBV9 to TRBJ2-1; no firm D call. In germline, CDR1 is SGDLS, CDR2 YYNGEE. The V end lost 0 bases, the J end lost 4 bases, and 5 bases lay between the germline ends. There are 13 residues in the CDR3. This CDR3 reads CASSVDSYNEQFF. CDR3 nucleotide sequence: TGTGCCAGCAGCGTAGACAGTTACAATGAGCAGTTCTTC.

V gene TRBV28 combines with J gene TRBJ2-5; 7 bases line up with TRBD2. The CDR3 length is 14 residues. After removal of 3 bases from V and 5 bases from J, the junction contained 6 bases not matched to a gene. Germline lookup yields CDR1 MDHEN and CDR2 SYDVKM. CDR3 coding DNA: TGTGCCAGCAGTTTGTCGGGGGGTAGGGAGACCCAGTACTTC. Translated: CASSLSGGRETQYF.

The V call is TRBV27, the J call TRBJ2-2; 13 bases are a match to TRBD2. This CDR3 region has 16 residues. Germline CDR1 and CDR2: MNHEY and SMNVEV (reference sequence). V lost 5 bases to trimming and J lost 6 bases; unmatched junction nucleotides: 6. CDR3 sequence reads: CASSVQLAGGPGELFF. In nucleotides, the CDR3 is TGTGCCAGCAGTGTCCAACTAGCGGGAGGGCCCGGGGAGCTGTTTTTT.

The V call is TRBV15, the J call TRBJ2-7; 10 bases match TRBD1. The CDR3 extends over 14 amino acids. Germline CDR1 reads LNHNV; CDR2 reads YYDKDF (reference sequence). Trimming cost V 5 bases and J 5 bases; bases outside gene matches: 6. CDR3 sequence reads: CATSPGTGDNEQYF. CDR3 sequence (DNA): TGTGCCACCAGCCCCGGGACAGGGGATAACGAGCAGTACTTC.

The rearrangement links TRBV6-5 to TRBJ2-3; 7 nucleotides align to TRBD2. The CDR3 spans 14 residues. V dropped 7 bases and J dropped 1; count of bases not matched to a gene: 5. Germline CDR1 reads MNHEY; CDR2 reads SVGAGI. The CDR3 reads CASTREVGTDTQYF. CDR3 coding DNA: TGTGCCAGCACACGGGAGGTTGGCACAGATACGCAGTATTTT.

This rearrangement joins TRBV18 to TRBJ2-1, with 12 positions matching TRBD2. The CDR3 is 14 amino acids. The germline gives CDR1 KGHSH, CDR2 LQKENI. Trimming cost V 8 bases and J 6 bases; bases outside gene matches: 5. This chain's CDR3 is CASREGLAGNEQFF. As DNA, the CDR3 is TGTGCCAGCCGGGAGGGACTAGCGGGCAATGAGCAGTTCTTC. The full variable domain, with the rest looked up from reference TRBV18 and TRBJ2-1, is NAGVMQNPRHLVRRRGQEARLRCSPMKGHSHVYWYRQLPEEGLKFMVYLQKENIIDESGMPKERFSAEFPKEGPSILRIQQVVRGDSAAYFCASREGLAGNEQFFGPGTRLTVL.